Listed below are T cell receptor beta chains from one sample, sequenced in a study of blood T cell repertoires in COVID-19. Sequencing was performed with immunoSEQ multiplex PCR; in TCRdb, only in-frame clones are kept and a portion is missing. The data contain about 400,000 clones, 85% to 90% of them singletons. The sample was peripheral blood. These receptors all stem from a human donor in a cohort sampled during active COVID-19. Each CDR3 is given with its conserved first and last residue. Fields, in order: CDR3 length, V gene, CDR3 protein.

len: 16
v_gene: TRBV9
CDR3aa: CASSVRDLGSGNTIYF

len: 14
v_gene: TRBV7-2
CDR3aa: CASSLGRVKETQYF

len: 13
v_gene: TRBV19
CDR3aa: CASSQGGDYEQYF

len: 13
v_gene: TRBV5-6
CDR3aa: CASSLGGNYGYTF

len: 14
v_gene: TRBV6-6
CDR3aa: CASSYSSGYNEQFF

len: 14
v_gene: TRBV6-5
CDR3aa: CASSYGVMNTEAFF

len: 18
v_gene: TRBV28
CDR3aa: CASRYTGGGGVIAGELFF

len: 16
v_gene: TRBV27
CDR3aa: CASKWDRGLPVDTQYF

len: 15
v_gene: TRBV6-5
CDR3aa: CASSPRGPMNTEAFF

len: 16
v_gene: TRBV3-1/TRBV3-2
CDR3aa: CASSQVLGQGNYGYTF

len: 15
v_gene: TRBV19
CDR3aa: CASGAGGGAPETQYF

len: 15
v_gene: TRBV7-9
CDR3aa: CASSRTGASLLPLHF

len: 15
v_gene: TRBV6-4
CDR3aa: CASSDSSGGVNEQFF

len: 16
v_gene: TRBV4-2
CDR3aa: CASSGTSGRSTGELFF

len: 15
v_gene: TRBV6-1
CDR3aa: CASSDQAYSNQPQHF

len: 17
v_gene: TRBV2
CDR3aa: CASSTPRSGQGEYEQYF

len: 18
v_gene: TRBV21-1
CDR3aa: CASSKAGTSGGALETQYF